The 22 T cell receptor beta chains listed next were all sequenced from one sample in a study of T cells after yellow fever vaccination. MiXCR, applied by TCRdb to the 5' RACE reads, yields one record per CDR3 protein. The sample lists 300,000 to 350,000 distinct CDR3 sequences, 3.5% to 4.5% occurring once. The specimen comprised PBMCs, sampled 15 days after the yellow fever booster vaccination. These receptor sequences come from a man between 18 and 35 years old who received the YFV17D yellow fever vaccine.

This clonotype showed up just a few times. The rearrangement links TRBV12-3 or TRBV12-4 to TRBJ2-5, with TRBD2 as a possible D gene (5 bases). The CDR3 runs 15 residues. The V and J ends lost 4 bases and 0 bases respectively, with 12 bases between them. CDR3 bases: TGTGCCAGCAGTTGGCTTGGCGGGCACCAAGAGACCCAGTACTTC. Amino acid sequence: CASSWLGGHQETQYF.

This clonotype appeared a few times. V gene TRBV5-1 combines with J gene TRBJ2-7; possibly TRBD1 or TRBD2 for D (5 bases each). V lost 3 bases, J lost 3 bases, and 16 bases lay in between. This CDR3 has 15 residues. From germline, CDR1 is SGHRS and CDR2 YFSETQ. This chain's CDR3 is CASSWGWGLFYEQYV. CDR3 DNA: TGCGCCAGCAGCTGGGGGTGGGGATTGTTCTACGAGCAGTACGTC.

Only a few counts were recorded for this clonotype. An end of the junction differs from the germline gene, which may be a read error. The chain recombines TRBV7-2 with TRBJ2-3, with a tentative D call TRBD2 (5 bases). The CDR3 extends over 12 amino acids. CDR1 is SGHTA and CDR2 is FQGNSA in the germline V gene. Here the CDR3 reads CASSSLVDRQYF. As DNA, the CDR3 is TGTGCCAGCAGCTCACTAGTCGATAGGCAGTATTTT.

This clonotype appeared many times. V and J are TRBV9 and TRBJ1-2; TRBD1 matches at 8 bases. The CDR3 is made up of 15 amino acids. J was trimmed by 4 bases and V by 1 base; bases with no gene match: 6. CDR1 and CDR2 (germline): SGDLS, YYNGEE. The CDR3, as DNA: TGTGCCAGCAGCGTAACTTCTGGACAGGGCTATGGCTACACCTTC. This sequence encodes CASSVTSGQGYGYTF.

This clonotype has a count of ten or more. The genes are TRBV7-2 and TRBJ2-3, with 8 bases matching TRBD2. V lost 5 bases to trimming and J lost 5 bases; unmatched junction nucleotides: 9. The CDR3 totals 15 residues. CDR1 and CDR2 from the germline V gene are SGHTA and FQGNSA. The DNA for the CDR3 is TGTGCCAGCAGCGCCTTAGCGGGGAAGATAGATACGCAGTATTTT. It specifies CASSALAGKIDTQYF. The full variable domain, with the rest looked up from reference TRBV7-2 and TRBJ2-3, is GAGVSQSPSNKVTEKGKDVELRCDPISGHTALYWYRQSLGQGLEFLIYFQGNSAPDKSGLPSDRFSAERTGGSVSTLTIQRTQQEDSAVYLCASSALAGKIDTQYFGPGTRLTVL.

This clonotype showed up just a few times. V is TRBV14 and J is TRBJ2-2, with a possible D match to TRBD1 (6 bases). The CDR3 spans 18 residues. Germline assignment: CDR1 SGHDN and CDR2 FVKESK. Trimming pared 3 bases from V and 1 base from J, leaving 18 bases between. The CDR3 sequence is CASSHRPGTRRNTGELFF. In nucleotides, the CDR3 is TGTGCCAGCAGCCACCGTCCCGGGACACGCCGGAACACCGGGGAGCTGTTTTTT.

Notes on this clonotype: A much larger clonotype is one base distant, so this may be a read error. The V and J genes are TRBV29-1 and TRBJ2-4; weak D call: TRBD1 (6 bases). The germline V gene encodes CDR1 SQVTM and CDR2 ANQGSEA. This CDR3 has 16 amino acids. The CDR3: CSVEQGPSLARNIQYF. In DNA form, the CDR3 reads TGCAGCGTTGAACAGGGGCCGAGCCTAGCCAGAAACATTCAGTACTTC.

J is TRBJ1-2 and V is TRBV3-1; no firm D call. V was pared by 8 bases and J by 2 bases, with 9 bases between. This CDR3 is built from 12 residues. Per the germline V gene, CDR1 is LGHDT and CDR2 is YNNKEL (reference sequence). This CDR3 reads CASGKGNYGYTF. CDR3 bases: TGTGCCAGCGGTAAAGGGAACTATGGCTACACCTTC. Looking up the rest from reference TRBV3-1 and TRBJ1-2 gives the full variable domain: DTAVSQTPKYLVTQMGNDKSIKCEQNLGHDTMYWYKQDSKKFLKIMFSYNNKELIINETVPNRFSPKSPDKAHLNLHINSLELGDSAVYFCASGKGNYGYTFGSGTRLTVV.

This clonotype was counted ten times or more. DNA of the CDR3: TGTGCCAGTCACCGCGGCAGGGGCTATCAAGAGACCCAGTACTTC. This sequence encodes CASHRGRGYQETQYF. The V call is TRBV27, the J call TRBJ2-5; maybe TRBD1 (6 bases). Germline CDR1 reads MNHEY; CDR2 reads SMNVEV (reference sequence). Trimming took off 9 bases at V and 2 bases at J, with 19 bases between the two ends. This CDR3 has 15 residues.

The chain joins TRBV25-1 to TRBJ1-6, with D maybe TRBD1 (6 bases). Trimming shortened V by 4 bases and J by 9 bases, and 13 bases separated the two germline ends. CDR3 length: 14 residues. Germline assignment: CDR1 MGHDK and CDR2 SYGVNS. Here the CDR3 reads CASSVTGVSSPLHF. In DNA form, the CDR3 reads TGTGCCAGCAGTGTGACAGGAGTTAGTTCACCCCTCCACTTT.

Ten or more counts support this clonotype. J is TRBJ2-5 and V is TRBV3-1, with 7 positions matching TRBD1. Germline loops: CDR1 LGHDT, CDR2 YNNKEL (reference sequence). The CDR3 has 16 residues. Trimming at V came to 0 bases and at J to 4 bases, leaving 8 bases not matched to a gene. The CDR3 coding sequence is TGTGCCAGCAGCCAAGATTCGTACAGGGGAAGAGAGACCCAGTACTTC. Protein product: CASSQDSYRGRETQYF.

This sequence joins TRBV20-1 and TRBJ2-2, with 10 bases fitting TRBD2. Germline V lookup: CDR1 DFQATT, CDR2 SNEGSKA (reference sequence). The trim removed 5 bases at V and 5 bases at J, leaving 5 bases unmatched. The CDR3 spans 14 residues. CDR3 loop: CSALAGGRTGELFF. CDR3 nucleotides: TGCAGTGCTTTAGCGGGGGGCCGGACCGGGGAGCTGTTTTTT.

This clonotype was seen repeatedly, ten times or more. The chain links TRBV10-3 to TRBJ2-5, with D possibly matching TRBD2 (6 bases). Germline V gene data show CDR1 as ENHRY and CDR2 as SYGVKD. Deletions cut 2 bases from V and 3 bases from J, with 13 bases between. This CDR3 region has 15 residues. Here the CDR3 DNA reads TGTGCCATCAGTGAGGAAATGGGGGGAAAAGAGACCCAGTACTTC. The encoded protein is CAISEEMGGKETQYF.

This clonotype was detected only once. The chain links TRBV24-1 to TRBJ2-1; 8 bases agree with TRBD2. Germline lookup yields CDR1 KGHDR and CDR2 SFDVKD. This CDR3 is 15 amino acids long. J was trimmed by 8 bases and V by 3 bases; bases with no gene match: 8. CDR3 in amino acids: CATSDRGGGGYEQFF. DNA for the CDR3: TGTGCCACCAGTGATCGGGGGGGAGGGGGATATGAGCAGTTCTTC.

A few counts support this clonotype. This chain connects TRBV4-1 to TRBJ2-5; 8 nucleotides align to TRBD2. The CDR3 has 15 amino acids. V gave up 4 bases and J gave up 0 bases; unmatched junction bases: 4. CDR1 is MGHRA and CDR2 is YSYEKL in the germline V gene. CDR3 bases: TGCGCCAGCAGCCCGCGGGGGGCCGACCAAGAGACCCAGTACTTC. Translated: CASSPRGADQETQYF.

This clonotype was picked up many times. This rearrangement joins TRBV6-6 to TRBJ2-7; D may be TRBD1 (6 bases). This CDR3 comprises 12 residues. Germline loops: CDR1 MNHNY, CDR2 SVGAGI (reference sequence). Trimming cost V 5 bases and J 6 bases, with 11 bases left between them. DNA for the CDR3: TGTGCCAGCAGTCGTCAGGGGCTCGAGCAGTACGTC. Translating it yields CASSRQGLEQYV.

The chain is built from TRBV5-1 and TRBJ2-2; perhaps TRBD1 as D (6 bases). Germline lookup yields CDR1 SGHRS and CDR2 YFSETQ. CDR3 length: 15 amino acids. V was trimmed by 2 bases and J by 7 bases, leaving 15 bases between them. Here the CDR3 DNA reads TGCGCCAGCAGCTTAAGTACACAGGGTGTCGGGGAGCTGTTTTTT. This sequence encodes CASSLSTQGVGELFF.

This chain joins TRBV7-3 and TRBJ2-1; a weak D match, TRBD1 (6 bases). Germline CDR1 reads SGHTA; CDR2 reads FQGTGA. This CDR3 has 15 residues. The germline V and J ends were trimmed by 5 bases and 3 bases, with 14 bases remaining between them. The CDR3 DNA is TGTGCCAGCAGCCCACCAGGGGCCATCTACAATGAGCAGTTCTTC. Its protein is CASSPPGAIYNEQFF.

This clonotype came up a few times. The chain is built from TRBV27 and TRBJ2-1, with unresolved D. This CDR3 has 13 residues. Germline CDR1 MNHEY, CDR2 SMNVEV (reference sequence). Trimming took off 0 bases at V and 5 bases at J, with 5 bases between the two ends. The CDR3 DNA is TGTGCCAGCAGTTTATCGGTTGACAATGAGCAGTTCTTC. Its translation is CASSLSVDNEQFF.

This clonotype was recorded many times. This chain connects TRBV7-2 to TRBJ1-3; unclear D gene. Germline CDR1 reads SGHTA; CDR2 reads FQGNSA. V was shortened by 1 base and J by 1 base, with 8 bases between the two germline ends. The CDR3 sequence is 15 residues long. CDR3 loop: CASSLVAESGNTIYF. CDR3 DNA: TGTGCCAGCAGCTTAGTAGCGGAGTCTGGAAACACCATATATTTT.

The CDR3 sequence is CASSLERWNTEAFF. The CDR3 nucleotides are TGTGCCAGCAGCTTAGAGAGATGGAACACTGAAGCTTTCTTT. The V and J genes are TRBV5-6 and TRBJ1-1; D is unresolved. Trimming stripped 2 bases from V and 1 base from J, with 9 bases between. The CDR3 runs to 14 residues. Germline CDR1 reads SGHDT; CDR2 reads YYEEEE.

This clonotype was counted many times. This chain connects TRBV7-9 to TRBJ1-1; D is unclear. This CDR3 has 14 residues. The V end was cut by 4 bases, the J end by 4 bases, with 13 bases between. Per germline, CDR1 SEHNR and CDR2 FQNEAQ (reference sequence). The CDR3 nucleotides are TGTGCCAGCAGCTCCTTGGGCCGTGGCACTGAAGCTTTCTTT. Translation gives CASSSLGRGTEAFF.